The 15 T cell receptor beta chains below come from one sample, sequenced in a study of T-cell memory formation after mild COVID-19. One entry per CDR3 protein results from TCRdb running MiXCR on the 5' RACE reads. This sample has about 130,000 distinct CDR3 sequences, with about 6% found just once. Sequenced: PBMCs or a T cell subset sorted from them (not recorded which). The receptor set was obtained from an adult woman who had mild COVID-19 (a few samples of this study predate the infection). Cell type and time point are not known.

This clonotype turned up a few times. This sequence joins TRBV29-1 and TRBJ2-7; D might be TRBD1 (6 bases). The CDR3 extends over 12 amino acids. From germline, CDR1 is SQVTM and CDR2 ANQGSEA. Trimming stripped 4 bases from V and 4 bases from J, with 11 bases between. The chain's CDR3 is CSVAGQGYEQYF. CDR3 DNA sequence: TGCAGCGTTGCGGGCCAGGGGTACGAGCAGTACTTC.

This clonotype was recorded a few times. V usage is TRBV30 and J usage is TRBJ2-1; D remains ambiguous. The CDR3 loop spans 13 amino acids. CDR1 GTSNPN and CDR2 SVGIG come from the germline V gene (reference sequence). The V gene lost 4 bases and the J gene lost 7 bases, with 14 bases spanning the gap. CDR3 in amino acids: CAWTWESWNEQFF. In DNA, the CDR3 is TGTGCCTGGACTTGGGAATCGTGGAATGAGCAGTTCTTC.

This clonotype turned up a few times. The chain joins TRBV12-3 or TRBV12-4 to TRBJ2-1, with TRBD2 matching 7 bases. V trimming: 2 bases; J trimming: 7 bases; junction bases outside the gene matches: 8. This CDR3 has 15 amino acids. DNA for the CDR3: TGTGCCAGCAGTTTAAACAGAGCGGGGACTAATGAGCAGTTCTTC. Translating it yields CASSLNRAGTNEQFF.

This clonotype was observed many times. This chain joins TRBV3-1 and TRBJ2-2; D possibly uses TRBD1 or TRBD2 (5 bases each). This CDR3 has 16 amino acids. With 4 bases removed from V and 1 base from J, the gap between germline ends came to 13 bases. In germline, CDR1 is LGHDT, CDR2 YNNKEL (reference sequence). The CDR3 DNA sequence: TGTGCCAGCAGCCCCCGGGACCGCCAGAACACCGGGGAGCTGTTTTTT. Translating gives CASSPRDRQNTGELFF.

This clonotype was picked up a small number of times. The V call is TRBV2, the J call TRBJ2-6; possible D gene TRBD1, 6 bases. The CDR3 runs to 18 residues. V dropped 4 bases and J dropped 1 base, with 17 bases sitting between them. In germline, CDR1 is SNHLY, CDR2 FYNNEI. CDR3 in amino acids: CASSVQRGGLSGANVLTF. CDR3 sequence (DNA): TGTGCCAGCAGTGTTCAACGAGGGGGATTATCTGGGGCCAACGTCCTGACTTTC.

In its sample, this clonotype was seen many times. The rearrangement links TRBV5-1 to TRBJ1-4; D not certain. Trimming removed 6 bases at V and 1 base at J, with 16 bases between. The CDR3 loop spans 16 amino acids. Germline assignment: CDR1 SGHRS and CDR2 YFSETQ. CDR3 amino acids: CASNKGLRETNEKLFF. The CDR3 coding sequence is TGCGCCAGCAATAAGGGCCTACGGGAAACTAATGAAAAACTGTTTTTT.

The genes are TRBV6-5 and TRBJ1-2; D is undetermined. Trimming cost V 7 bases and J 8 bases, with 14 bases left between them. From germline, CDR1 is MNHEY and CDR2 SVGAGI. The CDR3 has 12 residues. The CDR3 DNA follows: TGTGCCAGCACTAACGGCCTCAGCGGCTACACCTTC. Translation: CASTNGLSGYTF.

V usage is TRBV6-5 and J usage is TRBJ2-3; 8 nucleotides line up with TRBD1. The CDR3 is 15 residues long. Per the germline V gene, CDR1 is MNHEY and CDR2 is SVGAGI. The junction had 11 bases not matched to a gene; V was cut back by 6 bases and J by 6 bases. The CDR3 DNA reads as TGTGCCAGCAGCCCATTCAGGGGGCGGACGGATACGCAGTATTTT. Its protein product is CASSPFRGRTDTQYF.

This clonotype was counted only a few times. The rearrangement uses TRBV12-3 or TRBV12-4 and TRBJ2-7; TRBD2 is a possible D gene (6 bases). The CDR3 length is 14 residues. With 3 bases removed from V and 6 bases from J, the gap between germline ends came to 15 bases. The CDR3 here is CASSLEGKAFEQYF. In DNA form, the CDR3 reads TGTGCCAGCAGTTTGGAGGGGAAAGCATTCGAGCAGTACTTC.

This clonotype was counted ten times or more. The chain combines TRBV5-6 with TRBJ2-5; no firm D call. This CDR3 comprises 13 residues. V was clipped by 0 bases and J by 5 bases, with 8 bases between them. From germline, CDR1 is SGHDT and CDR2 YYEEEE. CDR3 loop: CASSLGYEETQYF. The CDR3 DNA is TGTGCCAGCAGCTTGGGATACGAGGAGACCCAGTACTTC.

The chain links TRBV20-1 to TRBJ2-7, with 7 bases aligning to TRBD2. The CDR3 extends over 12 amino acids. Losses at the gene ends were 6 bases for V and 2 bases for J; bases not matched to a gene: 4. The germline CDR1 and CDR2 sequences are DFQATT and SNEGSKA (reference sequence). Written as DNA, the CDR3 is TGCAGTGCCACTAGCGACCCCTACGAGCAGTACTTC. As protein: CSATSDPYEQYF.

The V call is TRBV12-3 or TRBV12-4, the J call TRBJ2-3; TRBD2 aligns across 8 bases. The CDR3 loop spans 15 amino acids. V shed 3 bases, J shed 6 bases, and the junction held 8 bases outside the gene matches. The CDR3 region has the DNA TGTGCCAGCAGTTTTCGGAACGGGGGGGAGGATACGCAGTATTTT. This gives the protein CASSFRNGGEDTQYF.

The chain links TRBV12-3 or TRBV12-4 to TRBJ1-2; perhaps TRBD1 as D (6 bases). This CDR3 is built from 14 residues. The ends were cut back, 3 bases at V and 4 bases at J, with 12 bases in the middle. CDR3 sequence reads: CASSFSGDRYGYTF. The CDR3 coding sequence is TGTGCCAGCAGTTTTTCAGGGGACCGCTATGGCTACACCTTC.

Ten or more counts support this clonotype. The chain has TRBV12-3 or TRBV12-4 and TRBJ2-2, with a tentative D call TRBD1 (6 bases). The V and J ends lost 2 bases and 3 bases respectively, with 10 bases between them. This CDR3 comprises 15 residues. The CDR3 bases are TGTGCCAGCAGTTTAAGCCAGGGGTACACCGGGGAGCTGTTTTTT. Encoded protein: CASSLSQGYTGELFF.

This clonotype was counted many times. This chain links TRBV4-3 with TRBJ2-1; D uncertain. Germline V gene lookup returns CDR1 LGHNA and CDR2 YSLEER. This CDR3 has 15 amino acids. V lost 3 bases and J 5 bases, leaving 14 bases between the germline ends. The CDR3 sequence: CASSQGPDGHNEQFF. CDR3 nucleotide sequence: TGCGCCAGCAGCCAGGGCCCAGACGGACACAATGAGCAGTTCTTC.